Listed here is a single T cell receptor (beta chain). Authors' data handling: By means of reference gene primer amplification, nucleated cell counts were estimated. Sequencing used immunoSEQ multiplex PCR; TCRdb keeps in-frame clones, though not all of them. V and J calls and clone size come straight from that table; D and trimming were deduced from the DNA. The profile covers around 70,000 clones, with more than 75% appearing a single time and around 30% taken by the ten largest. V was cut by 0 bases and J by 3 bases, with 13 bases left in between. The germline V gene encodes CDR1 SGHKS and CDR2 YYEKEE (reference sequence). The CDR3 totals 15 residues. This entry is derived from a study of blood T cell repertoires in COVID-19. Turning to the study itself: In each case, the material was cDNA or gDNA derived from T cells, B-cell-depleted T cells, or PBMCs.

The chain employs TRBV5-5 and TRBJ2-7; perhaps TRBD1 as D (6 bases). The specimen was peripheral blood. This sequence originates from an elderly woman with active or convalescent COVID-19. CDR3 in amino acids: CASSLVAGESYEQYF. The CDR3 nucleotides are TGTGCCAGCAGCTTGGTAGCAGGGGAAAGCTACGAGCAGTACTTC.